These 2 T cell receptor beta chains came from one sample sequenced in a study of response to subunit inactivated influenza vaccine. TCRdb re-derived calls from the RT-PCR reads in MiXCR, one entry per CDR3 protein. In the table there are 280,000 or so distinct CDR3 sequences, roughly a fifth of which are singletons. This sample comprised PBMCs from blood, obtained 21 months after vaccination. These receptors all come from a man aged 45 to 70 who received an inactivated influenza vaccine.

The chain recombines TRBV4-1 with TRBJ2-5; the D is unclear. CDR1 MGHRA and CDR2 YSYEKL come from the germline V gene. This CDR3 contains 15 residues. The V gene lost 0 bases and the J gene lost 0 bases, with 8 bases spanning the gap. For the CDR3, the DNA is TGCGCCAGCAGCCAAGATGGGATGTACCAAGAGACCCAGTACTTC. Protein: CASSQDGMYQETQYF.

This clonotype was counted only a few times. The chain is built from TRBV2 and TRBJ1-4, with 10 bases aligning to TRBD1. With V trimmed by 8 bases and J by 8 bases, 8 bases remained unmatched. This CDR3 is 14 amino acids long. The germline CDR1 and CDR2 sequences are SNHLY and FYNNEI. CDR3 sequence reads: CASDRGRPGEKLFF. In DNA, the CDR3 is TGTGCCAGCGACAGGGGGCGGCCTGGGGAAAAACTGTTTTTT.